This TCR beta chain emerged from a study of cytomegalovirus exposure and HLA in healthy donors. Study-wide background: As released early, the data held 65 million to 90 million unique TCRs from HLA-typed donors. Regarding the study as a whole: TRBV6-2, TRBV6-3 and some other V segments were unresolvable in 87-base-pair reads. From TCR beta sequences, most subjects' HLA-A and HLA-B alleles were reportedly predicted accurately.

The PCR contained 60 Vbeta and 13 Jbeta primers. Only in-frame clones appear in the TCRdb table, and some are missing; sequencing was by immunoSEQ multiplex PCR. The data hold some 100,000 clones, with 75% to 85% observed a single time. This clone was seen once. The antigen remains undetermined. CDR1 and CDR2 from the germline V gene are GTSNPN and SVGIG (reference sequence). CDR3 length equals 14 residues. V lost 2 bases to trimming and J lost 1 base, with 11 bases between them. The TCR was taken from a female donor in good health and CMV-seropositive. The chain couples TRBV30 to TRBJ1-2; D uncertain. The source material was PBMCs. The CDR3 nucleotides are TGTGCCTGGAGTTTCGCCGGTCGTAACTATGGCTACACCTTC. Translated, it gives CAWSFAGRNYGYTF. Supplemented by reference TRBV30 and TRBJ1-2, the full variable domain reads SQTIHQWPATLVQPVGSPLSLECTVEGTSNPNLYWYRQAAGRGLQLLFYSVGIGQISSEVPQNLSASRPQDRQFILSSKKLLLSDSGFYLCAWSFAGRNYGYTFGSGTRLTVV.